This is a list of T cell receptor beta chains from one sample in a study of glioma-infiltrating T cells. One entry per CDR3 protein, called by TCRdb with MiXCR from the multiplex PCR reads. Of about 140,000 distinct CDR3 sequences in the sample, 35% to 50% were seen once. Specimen: glioma tissue, nonneoplastic brain tissue, or PBMCs (not recorded which). The receptor source for this set is a human donor with low-grade glioma or glioblastoma, undergoing nonglioma brain surgery, or in good health (not recorded which). The CDR3 runs from the conserved cysteine through the conserved F or W. A D gene is named only where the DNA matches it firmly. Only part of the rows carry a size: once, few, many, or a class if the clone is expanded.

d_gene,v_gene,j_gene,abundance,CDR3nt,CDR3aa
NA,TRBV6-1,TRBJ2-7,many,TGTGCCAGCAAAGGTACTTCGAGCTCCTACGAGCAGTACTTC,CASKGTSSSYEQYF
TRBD1,TRBV4-2,TRBJ1-1,few,TGTGCCAGCAGCCAAGGCGACAGGGAGATACGAGCTTTCTTT,CASSQGDREIRAFF
TRBD1,TRBV3-1,TRBJ2-7,NA,TGTGCCAGCAGCGTTGGACAGGCCCTCCAGGGCGAGCAGTACTTC,CASSVGQALQGEQYF
NA,TRBV20-1,TRBJ1-6,few,TGCAGTGCTAGAGATGATTCACCCCTCCACTTT,CSARDDSPLHF
NA,TRBV6-1,TRBJ1-6,NA,TGTGCCAGCCAGGGAAGCTATAATTCACCCCTCCACTTT,CASQGSYNSPLHF
NA,TRBV27,TRBJ1-1,NA,TGTGCCAGCAGTCACCCGGGGGGGGTTGAAGCTTTCTTT,CASSHPGGVEAFF
NA,TRBV20-1,TRBJ1-3,NA,TGCAGTGCTACCGGCACAGACGGAAACACCATATATTTT,CSATGTDGNTIYF
NA,TRBV28,TRBJ2-1,NA,TGTGCCAGCAGAAGGGACATCAATGAGCAGTTCTTC,CASRRDINEQFF
NA,TRBV20-1,TRBJ1-6,NA,TGCAGTGCTAGCGGGACCTCTCCAAGACCCCTCCACTTT,CSASGTSPRPLHF
TRBD2,TRBV20-1,TRBJ2-3,NA,TGCAGTGCTAGTGACCGACTAGCGGGAGGCACAGATACGCAGTATTTT,CSASDRLAGGTDTQYF
NA,TRBV4-1,TRBJ2-7,NA,TGCGCCAGCAGCCAAGATGGCGGGGAGCCCTACGAGCAGTACTTC,CASSQDGGEPYEQYF
NA,TRBV29-1,TRBJ1-1,once,TGCAGCGTTGGGGGGAACGAATATGAAGCTTTCTTT,CSVGGNEYEAFF
NA,TRBV12-3/TRBV12-4,TRBJ2-3,few,TGTGCCAGCAGTAACGTAAGACCAGATACGCAGTATTTT,CASSNVRPDTQYF
TRBD2,TRBV7-2,TRBJ2-3,NA,TGTGCCAGCATCCGGACTAGCGGGGGGTATACGCAGTATTTT,CASIRTSGGYTQYF
NA,TRBV2,TRBJ2-5,NA,TGTGCCAGCCTCAGGGATAACCAAGAGACCCAGTACTTC,CASLRDNQETQYF
NA,TRBV6-7,TRBJ2-7,NA,TGTGCCAGCATTTACTCCCCAGAGCAGTACTTC,CASIYSPEQYF
NA,TRBV2,TRBJ2-2,NA,TGTGCCAGCGGCCAAGCCGGGGAGCTGTTTTTT,CASGQAGELFF
NA,TRBV2,TRBJ1-1,NA,TGTGCCAGCAGGGGAGTCGCAATGAACACTGAAGCTTTCTTT,CASRGVAMNTEAFF
TRBD2,TRBV6-1,TRBJ2-7,few,TGTGCCAGCAGTCTTCGGACTAGGGCGTACGAGCAGTACTTC,CASSLRTRAYEQYF
NA,TRBV20-1,TRBJ1-1,NA,TGCAGTGCTAGAGATAAGGGCGGCAGGGAGAACACTGAAGCTTTCTTT,CSARDKGGRENTEAFF
NA,TRBV2,TRBJ2-1,NA,TGTGCCAGCAGTGAAATGAATGAGCAGTTCTTC,CASSEMNEQFF
TRBD1,TRBV15,TRBJ2-3,NA,TGTGCCACCAGCAGAGTAGGGGGCCCCAAAGATACGCAGTATTTT,CATSRVGGPKDTQYF
NA,TRBV6-1,TRBJ2-7,NA,TGTGCCAGCAGTCTCGGAAGCAACGAGCAGTACTTC,CASSLGSNEQYF
TRBD2,TRBV27,TRBJ2-7,many,TGTGCCAGCAGTTCACCTGTAGCGGGGAACTACGAGCAGTACTTC,CASSSPVAGNYEQYF
NA,TRBV4-3,TRBJ1-5,NA,TGCGCCAGCAGCCAAGAACGGAGGGGGGATCAGCCCCAGCATTTT,CASSQERRGDQPQHF
TRBD1,TRBV3-1,TRBJ1-1,NA,TGTGCCAGCAGAGAAGGGGACAGGCTTTGGACTGAAGCTTTCTTT,CASREGDRLWTEAFF
TRBD2,TRBV20-1,TRBJ2-7,NA,TGCAGTGCTAGGATCGCGGGGGCCTACGAGCAGTACTTC,CSARIAGAYEQYF
TRBD1,TRBV28,TRBJ1-2,NA,TGTGCCAGCAGTCCGACGACCGGGACAGGGCACTATGGCTACACCTTC,CASSPTTGTGHYGYTF
NA,TRBV20-1,TRBJ2-7,NA,TGCAGTGCTAGGGTGCCTAGCGCACCCTACGAGCAGTACTTC,CSARVPSAPYEQYF
NA,TRBV2,TRBJ2-3,NA,TGTGCCAGCAGTGAACCAGGGGCAGATACGCAGTATTTT,CASSEPGADTQYF